This TCR beta chain was captured by sequencing in a study of cytomegalovirus exposure and HLA in healthy donors. Study-wide background: Caucasian-associated ancestry cluster membership applied to under 85% of approximately 420 genotyped donors.

This CDR3 contains 17 residues. V trimming: 7 bases; J trimming: 1 base; junction bases outside the gene matches: 12. CDR1 is MDHEN and CDR2 is SYDVKM in the germline V gene. Study outcomes and limitations: In a later analysis, an Asian-associated ancestry cluster reportedly showed fewer N-insertions than the approximately 640-donor mean. Listed as cytomegalovirus-associated were over 150 TCR beta chains.

This clone appeared once. What it binds is unknown. The PCR employed 60 Vbeta primers together with 13 Jbeta primers. Generated by immunoSEQ multiplex PCR, the TCRdb table keeps only in-frame clones and is missing some. The table lists 100,000 to 120,000 clones, approximately 82% of them singletons. The rearrangement joins TRBV28 to TRBJ1-5; 8 nucleotides agree with TRBD1. The receptor comes from a man aged 25 to 40 in good health and CMV-seropositive. Source material: PBMCs. As DNA, the CDR3 is TGTGCCAGCAAAATTCTCTGGGGACAGGAAAGCAATCAGCCCCAGCATTTT. Amino acid sequence: CASKILWGQESNQPQHF.